This T cell receptor beta chain was obtained from a study of cytotoxic CD8 clonotypes in ibrutinib-treated CLL. The wider study: Patients: around 11 relapsed/refractory, roughly 16 treatment-naive, some 18 IGHV unmutated.

The data were produced by immunoSEQ multiplex PCR, yet TCRdb's version contains in-frame clones alone and is incomplete. There are more than 200,000 clones in the sample; 70% occur only once, and 15% lies in the top ten. Genomic DNA in a quantity of about 2.1 micrograms was derived from cryopreserved PBMCs for TCR beta libraries. The clonotype originates from a human donor with chronic lymphocytic leukemia. The material was PBMCs, obtained after 24 months of ibrutinib treatment.

CDR3 residues: CASSAGEGRRWDSSYEQYF. For the CDR3, the DNA is TGTGCCAGCAGCGCCGGGGAGGGCCGGCGGTGGGATAGCTCCTACGAGCAGTACTTC. J is TRBJ2-7 and V is TRBV11-2; 7 positions match TRBD2. CDR1 and CDR2 from the germline V gene are SGHAT and FQNNGV. The ends lost 5 bases at V and 0 bases at J; junction bases unmatched: 19. The CDR3 totals 19 residues.